This T cell receptor beta chain emerged from a study of blood T cell repertoires in COVID-19. This clone has a single count. TCRdb's table, derived via immunoSEQ multiplex PCR, lists solely in-frame clones and lacks some. The sample carries about 46,000 clones, approximately 90% recorded once. Sequenced sample: peripheral blood. This receptor was obtained from a middle-aged man with active COVID-19.

The chain's CDR3 is CASSFLPMGQGDTYSNQPQHF. The CDR3 coding sequence is TGTGCCAGCAGTTTCCTTCCCATGGGGCAGGGGGATACATATAGCAATCAGCCCCAGCATTTT. V gene TRBV27 combines with J gene TRBJ1-5; 7 bases line up with TRBD1. Germline V gene sequence: CDR1 MNHEY, CDR2 SMNVEV (reference sequence). This CDR3 contains 21 residues. Trimming removed 3 bases from V and 0 bases from J; junction bases left unmatched: 20.